This T cell receptor (beta chain) is from a study of cytomegalovirus exposure and HLA in healthy donors. In the PCR, 60 Vbeta and 13 Jbeta primers were used. The data were produced by immunoSEQ multiplex PCR, yet TCRdb's version contains in-frame clones alone and is incomplete. The sample consists of about 160,000 clones, around three quarters of them appearing once. Germline trimming cut 11 bases from V and 2 bases from J; bases unmatched to any gene: 7. CDR1 and CDR2 (germline): MDHEN, SYDVKM. CDR3 length: 13 amino acids. Sequenced material: PBMCs. The clonotype was recovered from a man aged 40-49 years in good health and CMV-seronegative. V usage is TRBV28 and J usage is TRBJ2-3; 7 bases are a match to TRBD1. Here the CDR3 DNA reads TGTGCCTCGTCCGGGACAGCCACAGATACGCAGTATTTT. This codes for CASSGTATDTQYF.